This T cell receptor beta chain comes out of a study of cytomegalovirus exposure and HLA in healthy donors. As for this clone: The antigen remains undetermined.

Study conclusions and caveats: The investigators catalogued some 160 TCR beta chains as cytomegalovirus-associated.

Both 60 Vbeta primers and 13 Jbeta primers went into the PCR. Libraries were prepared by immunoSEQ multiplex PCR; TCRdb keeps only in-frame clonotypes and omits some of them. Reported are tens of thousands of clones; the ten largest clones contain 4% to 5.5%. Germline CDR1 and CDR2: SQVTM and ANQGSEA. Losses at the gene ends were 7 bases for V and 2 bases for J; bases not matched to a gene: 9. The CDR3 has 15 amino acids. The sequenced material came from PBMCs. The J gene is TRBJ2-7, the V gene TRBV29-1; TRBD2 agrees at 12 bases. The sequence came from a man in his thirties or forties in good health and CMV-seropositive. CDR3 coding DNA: TGCAGCGCTGGGACTAGCGGGCCCAACGCCTACGAGCAGTACTTC. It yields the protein CSAGTSGPNAYEQYF.